This TCR beta chain was sequenced in a study of blood T cell repertoires in COVID-19. The V end lost 3 bases, the J end lost 4 bases, and 12 bases lay between the germline ends. The CDR3 contains 14 residues. Germline CDR1 is SGHAT and CDR2 is FQNNGV. Here immunoSEQ multiplex PCR was the method, and the copy in TCRdb shows in-frame clones only, minus some. The sample holds about 50,000 clones; about 82% are singletons and the top ten take 2.1%. This clone has only a few counts. The chain couples TRBV11-2 to TRBJ2-5; tentative D call: TRBD2 (5 bases). The sample taken for sequencing was peripheral blood. This TCR was recovered from a woman between 55 and 75 years old with acute or convalescent COVID-19. CDR3 nucleotides: TGTGCCAGCAGCTTTTCCGAGGGTCCAGAGACCCAGTACTTC. Its protein product is CASSFSEGPETQYF.